The 24 T cell receptor beta chains in this list originate from one sample, sequenced in a study of tumor-infiltrating lymphocytes in primary liver carcinoma. The study co-extracted DNA and RNA from about 20-30 mg of unsorted bulk tissue. Total RNA (roughly 540 ng) served as template for TCR beta cDNA synthesis primed by a constant-region primer. Libraries of TCR beta came from three nested multiplex PCR rounds with slightly modified ARM-PCR. A C-beta reverse primer and TRBV1-TRBV30 forward primers served in each of the first two PCR rounds, at approximately 10 cycles apiece. TCRdb itself ran the multiplex PCR reads through MiXCR, one entry per CDR3 protein. Altogether about 99,000 distinct CDR3 sequences are present, roughly 69% being singletons, with the ten largest covering about 9.2%. Material: liver tumor tissue from sampling region 5. As for subset: tumor region T5, tumor centre. Receptors were obtained from a woman aged 60-75 years with primary liver carcinoma and hepatitis B virus infection.

Of note for this clonotype: The junction departs from germline at one end; a sequencing error may be responsible. This chain joins TRBV6-1 and TRBJ1-5; a weak D match, TRBD1 (5 bases). Germline V CDR1 and CDR2: MNHNS, SASEGT. The CDR3 sequence is 16 residues long. CDR3 nucleotide sequence: TGTGCCAGCAGGGGTAGGGGAATGGGGAGCAATCAGCCCCAGCACTTT. It yields the protein CASRGRGMGSNQPQHF.

As to this clonotype: This may arise from a read error, as a much more abundant clone is one base away. The chain carries TRBV28 and TRBJ1-5; D unclear. The CDR3 runs 11 residues. Germline V gives CDR1 MDHEN, CDR2 SYDVKM. DNA for the CDR3: TGTGCCAGCAGGGGAAGTCAGCCCCATCATTTT. Protein sequence: CASRGSQPHHF.

At least ten counts were recorded for this clonotype. This chain joins TRBV5-1 and TRBJ2-1, with 9 bases matching TRBD1. In germline, CDR1 is SGHRS, CDR2 YFSETQ. The CDR3 covers 15 residues. The V segment lost 0 bases and the J segment 6 bases; nucleotides outside the gene matches: 4. The CDR3 sequence is CASSLGQGDRNEQFF. In DNA, the CDR3 is TGCGCCAGCAGCTTGGGACAGGGGGATCGCAATGAGCAGTTCTTC.

This clonotype has a count of ten or more. V gene TRBV10-3 combines with J gene TRBJ2-1, with 9 bases aligning to TRBD2. The V segment lost 7 bases and the J segment 6 bases; nucleotides outside the gene matches: 7. CDR1 is ENHRY and CDR2 is SYGVKD in the germline V gene. The CDR3 covers 14 residues. CDR3 in amino acids: CAITPSGDVNEQFF. For the CDR3, the DNA is TGTGCCATCACTCCTAGCGGGGACGTCAATGAGCAGTTCTTC.

The sample holds many counts of this clonotype. The chain carries TRBV6-6 and TRBJ1-1; 9 nucleotides line up with TRBD1. The length of the CDR3 is 14 residues. Germline V gene data show CDR1 as MNHNY and CDR2 as SVGAGI (reference sequence). V dropped 7 bases and J dropped 7; count of bases not matched to a gene: 10. CDR3 bases: TGTGCCAGCAATATACGGACAGGGGACAATGAAGCTTTCTTT. This sequence encodes CASNIRTGDNEAFF.

Details on this clonotype: Without the conserved terminal phenylalanine or tryptophan, this CDR3 likely stems from a read error. The DNA is omitted, as the CDR3 cannot be located on it reliably, and the CDR3 follows TCRdb's listing. The V and J genes are TRBV29-1 and TRBJ2-1; the tabulated D call, TRBD2, remains unverified against the DNA. Both ends counted, the CDR3 spans 13 residues. CDR1 is SQVTM and CDR2 is ANQGSEA in the germline V gene. The CDR3 spells CSVGETSGSDRNL.

In regard to this clonotype: The CDR3 carries no conserved terminal phenylalanine or tryptophan, so it likely arises from a read error. This chain joins TRBV7-8 and TRBJ2-2; TRBD1 aligns across 7 bases. V trimming: 5 bases; J trimming: 3 bases; junction bases outside the gene matches: 15. This CDR3 is built from 18 residues. The germline CDR1 and CDR2 sequences are SGHVS and FQNEAQ. CDR3 sequence reads: CASSTLTGLGADTGELFL. DNA of the CDR3: TGTGCCAGCAGCACCCTGACAGGGCTGGGGGCGGACACCGGGGAGCTGTTTTTG.

This clonotype has a handful of counts. This may arise from a read error, as a much more abundant clone is one base away. This CDR3 is missing its conserved last phenylalanine or tryptophan, likely due to a read error. The rearrangement joins TRBV6-5 to TRBJ2-7; 7 nucleotides agree with TRBD2. This CDR3 has 13 residues. Per the germline V gene, CDR1 is MNHEY and CDR2 is SVGAGI. The V and J ends lost 5 bases and 7 bases, in that order; junction bases with no gene match: 8. CDR3 bases: TGTGCCAGCAGTACTCGGGACTATCCTGAGCAGTACTTA. This translates into CASSTRDYPEQYL.

With regard to this clonotype: Germline is not matched at one junction end, which may reflect a read error. This rearrangement joins TRBV11-3 to TRBJ2-1; weak D call: TRBD2 (7 bases). In germline, CDR1 is SGHNT, CDR2 YENEEA. The CDR3 extends over 17 amino acids. The CDR3 sequence: CVSSFRGARTMGNEQFF. DNA of the CDR3: TGCGTCAGCAGCTTCCGGGGGGCGCGCACCATGGGCAATGAGCAGTTCTTC.

CDR3 in amino acids: CASKTRVDVEAFF. The CDR3 bases are TGTGCCAGCAAAACAAGGGTCGATGTCGAAGCTTTCTTT. This chain uses TRBV28 with TRBJ1-1; unclear D gene. The ends were cut back, 7 bases at V and 8 bases at J, with 17 bases in the middle. Germline CDR1 reads MDHEN; CDR2 reads SYDVKM. The CDR3 totals 13 residues.

This chain joins TRBV11-2 and TRBJ2-2; unclear D gene. The CDR3 contains 17 residues. V was cut by 3 bases and J by 1 base, with 15 bases left in between. Germline V CDR1 and CDR2: SGHAT, FQNNGV. The CDR3 reads CASSFKRASVNTGELFF. The CDR3 DNA sequence: TGTGCCAGCAGCTTTAAAAGGGCTAGTGTGAACACCGGGGAGCTGTTTTTT.

This clonotype occurred many times. The chain couples TRBV5-6 to TRBJ2-3; D is ambiguous. The end of the DNA fits TRBJ1-5 better, so the J call may be wrong. CDR3 size: 13 residues. Germline CDR1 SGHDT, CDR2 YYEEEE. The CDR3 protein is CASSVQLTDTQHF. The CDR3 nucleotides are TGTGCCAGCAGCGTCCAGCTCACAGATACGCAGCATTTT.

The CDR3 bases are TGCAGCGTCGGGACAGTTTACACCGGGGAGCTGTTTTTT. Amino acids: CSVGTVYTGELFF. This rearrangement joins TRBV29-1 to TRBJ2-2; 7 nucleotides match TRBD1. Germline-derived CDR1 and CDR2 are SQVTM and ANQGSEA. The ends lost 6 bases at V and 3 bases at J; junction bases unmatched: 4. This CDR3 contains 13 residues.

This clonotype appeared a single time. This sequence joins TRBV28 and TRBJ2-3; D is possibly TRBD1 (5 bases). Germline CDR1 MDHEN, CDR2 SYDVKM. The V gene lost 6 bases and the J gene lost 6 bases, with 19 bases spanning the gap. The CDR3 is 15 amino acids. Here the CDR3 DNA reads TGTGCCAGCAGCTTAAAAGGGGAAGGGGTCGATACGCAGTATTTT. Translating gives CASSLKGEGVDTQYF.

At least ten counts were recorded for this clonotype. The chain combines TRBV5-1 with TRBJ2-2; D unclear. The germline gives CDR1 SGHRS, CDR2 YFSETQ. The V and J ends lost 6 bases and 6 bases respectively, with 15 bases between them. CDR3 length: 14 amino acids. As DNA, the CDR3 is TGCGCCAGCAAAGGTTCGCTAGGGCCCGGGGAGCTGTTTTTT. Translated: CASKGSLGPGELFF.

The chain employs TRBV28 and TRBJ1-5; TRBD1 might be the D (6 bases). The CDR3 covers 16 residues. The V end lost 7 bases, the J end lost 9 bases, and 25 bases lay between the germline ends. Germline CDR1 reads MDHEN; CDR2 reads SYDVKM. CDR3 sequence: CASKGERGMGRRPQHF. CDR3 coding DNA: TGTGCCAGCAAGGGGGAGCGAGGGATGGGGAGAAGGCCCCAGCATTTT.

Worth noting for this clonotype: Its ends do not fully match the called genes, so a read error is possible. This chain connects TRBV14 to TRBJ2-1, with D hard to call. The CDR3 extends over 17 amino acids. Germline CDR1 SGHDN, CDR2 FVKESK. CDR3 amino acids: CASIQEWSSPLYNEQFF. CDR3 coding DNA: TGTGCCAGCATCCAAGAATGGAGCTCCCCCCTGTACAATGAGCAGTTCTTC. The whole variable domain, filled in from reference TRBV14 and TRBJ2-1, reads EAGVTQFPSHSVIEKGQTVTLRCDPISGHDNLYWYRRVMGKEIKFLLHFVKESKQDESGMPNNRFLAERTGGTYSTLKVQPAELEDSGVYFCASIQEWSSPLYNEQFFGPGTRLTVL.

Turning to this clonotype: The CDR3 does not end in the conserved phenylalanine or tryptophan, so this is likely a read error. V is TRBV29-1 and J is TRBJ2-4; 7 bases agree with TRBD1. V shed 6 bases and J 5 bases; nucleotides not matched to a gene: 13. This CDR3 has 15 residues. Germline CDR1 is SQVTM and CDR2 is ANQGSEA. The CDR3, as DNA: TGCAGCGTAACCCCCACCGGGACAGCTCAAAACATTCAGTACATC. It codes for CSVTPTGTAQNIQYI.

About this clonotype itself: Since a much larger clone is just one base distant, this may be a read error. The chain carries TRBV6-5 and TRBJ1-2; 9 positions match TRBD1. Germline values: CDR1 MNHEY, CDR2 SVGAGI. CDR3 length: 14 residues. J was trimmed by 8 bases and V by 2 bases; bases with no gene match: 6. DNA of the CDR3: TGTGCCAGCAGTTACCCGGGACAGGGATCCGGCTACACCTTC. Translating gives CASSYPGQGSGYTF.

As to this clonotype: One base away lies a much larger clone, so this may be a sequencing read error. The chain employs TRBV12-3 or TRBV12-4 and TRBJ2-7, with D hard to call. This CDR3 region has 15 residues. CDR3 DNA: TGTGCCAGCAGTTTTGGGCCTTTGGGCTCCTACGAGCACTACTTC. Its protein product is CASSFGPLGSYEHYF.

For this clonotype: At one end the junction does not follow the germline gene, possibly because of a read error. The gene calls are TRBV4-2 and TRBJ1-1; D uncertain. CDR1 and CDR2 from the germline V gene are LGHNA and YNFKEQ. The CDR3 contains 14 residues. CDR3 loop: CASSQGSKNTVAFF. The CDR3 nucleotides read TGTGCCAGCAGCCAGGGCAGCAAGAACACTGTAGCTTTCTTT.

Notes on this clonotype: Compared with germline, one end of the junction differs, possibly owing to a read error. The chain uses TRBV7-7 and TRBJ2-5; D perhaps matches TRBD2 (6 bases). The CDR3 is 14 residues long. CDR1 is SSHAT and CDR2 is FNYEAQ in the germline V gene (reference sequence). The CDR3 region is CASSSSGLDATQCF. DNA for the CDR3: TGTGCTAGCAGCTCAAGCGGGCTAGATGCGACCCAGTGCTTC.

Points on this clonotype: At one end the junction does not follow the germline gene, possibly because of a read error. This chain connects TRBV13 to TRBJ2-4, with 9 bases aligning to TRBD1. This CDR3 has 17 residues. The germline CDR1 and CDR2 sequences are PRHDT and FYEKMQ (reference sequence). The CDR3 here is CTSSLRQGVEAKNTQYF. The CDR3 DNA sequence: TGTACCAGCAGCCTCAGACAGGGGGTGGAGGCCAAAAACACTCAGTACTTC.

The V and J genes are TRBV11-2 and TRBJ2-1, with D uncertain. Germline values: CDR1 SGHAT, CDR2 FQNNGV. The V end lost 3 bases, the J end lost 12 bases, and 27 bases lay between the germline ends. This CDR3 is built from 17 residues. The CDR3 bases are TGTGCCAGCAGCTTTACCTCACTGAGGAGCTCCTACAACGTGCAGTTCTTC. As protein: CASSFTSLRSSYNVQFF.